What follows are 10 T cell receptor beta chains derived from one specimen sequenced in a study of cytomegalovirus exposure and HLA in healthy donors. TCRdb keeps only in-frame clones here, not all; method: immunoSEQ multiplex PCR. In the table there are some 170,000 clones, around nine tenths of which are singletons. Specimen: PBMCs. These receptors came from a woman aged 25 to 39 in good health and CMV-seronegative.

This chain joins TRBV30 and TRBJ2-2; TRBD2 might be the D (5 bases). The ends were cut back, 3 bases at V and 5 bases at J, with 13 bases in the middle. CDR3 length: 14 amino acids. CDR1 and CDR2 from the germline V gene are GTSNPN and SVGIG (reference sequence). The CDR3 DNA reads TGTGCCTGGAGCGCGGGCTCGAGGACCGGGGAGCTGTTTTTT. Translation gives CAWSAGSRTGELFF.

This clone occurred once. CDR3 nucleotides: TGTGCCAGCAGCTTAGATCTGGGGGCCGGTGAGCAGTTCTTC. It translates to CASSLDLGAGEQFF. The rearrangement joins TRBV11-3 to TRBJ2-1; D perhaps matches TRBD1 (6 bases). Germline V gene data show CDR1 as SGHNT and CDR2 as YENEEA. This CDR3 is built from 14 residues. Between the trimmed V and J ends, which lost 0 bases and 9 bases, there was a span of 12 bases.

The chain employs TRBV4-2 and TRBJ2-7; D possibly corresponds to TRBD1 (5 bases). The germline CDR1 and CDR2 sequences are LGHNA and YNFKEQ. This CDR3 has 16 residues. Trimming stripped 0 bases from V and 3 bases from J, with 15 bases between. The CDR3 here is CASSQELGQGNYEQYF. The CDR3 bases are TGTGCCAGCAGCCAAGAATTGGGCCAGGGAAACTACGAGCAGTACTTC.

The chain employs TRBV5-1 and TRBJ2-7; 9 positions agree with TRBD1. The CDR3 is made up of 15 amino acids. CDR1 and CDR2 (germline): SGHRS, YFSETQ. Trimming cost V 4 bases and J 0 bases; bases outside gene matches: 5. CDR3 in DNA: TGCGCCAGCAGCGACTCGACAGGGGGCTCCTACGAGCAGTACTTC. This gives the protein CASSDSTGGSYEQYF.

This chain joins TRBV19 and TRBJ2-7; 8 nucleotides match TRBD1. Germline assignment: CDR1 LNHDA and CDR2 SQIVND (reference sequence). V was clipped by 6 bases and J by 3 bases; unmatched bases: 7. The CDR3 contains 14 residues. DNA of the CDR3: TGTGCCAGTAGCCTAGGACAGGGCGTCTACGAGCAGTACTTC. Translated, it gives CASSLGQGVYEQYF. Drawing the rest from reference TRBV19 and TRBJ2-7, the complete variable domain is DGGITQSPKYLFRKEGQNVTLSCEQNLNHDAMYWYRQDPGQGLRLIYYSQIVNDFQKGDIAEGYSVSREKKESFPLTVTSAQKNPTAFYLCASSLGQGVYEQYFGPGTRLTVT.

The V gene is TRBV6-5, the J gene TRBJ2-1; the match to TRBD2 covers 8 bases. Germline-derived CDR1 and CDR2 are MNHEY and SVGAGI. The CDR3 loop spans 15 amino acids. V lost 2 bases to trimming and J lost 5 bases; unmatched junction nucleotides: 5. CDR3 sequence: CASSYGTSIHNEQFF. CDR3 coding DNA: TGTGCCAGCAGTTACGGGACTAGTATCCACAATGAGCAGTTCTTC.

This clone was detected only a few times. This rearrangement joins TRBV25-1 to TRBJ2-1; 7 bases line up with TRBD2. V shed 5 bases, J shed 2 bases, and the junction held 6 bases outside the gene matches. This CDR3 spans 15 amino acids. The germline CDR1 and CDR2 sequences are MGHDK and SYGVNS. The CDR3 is CASSYSGQTYNEQFF. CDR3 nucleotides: TGTGCCAGCAGTTATAGCGGGCAAACCTACAATGAGCAGTTCTTC.

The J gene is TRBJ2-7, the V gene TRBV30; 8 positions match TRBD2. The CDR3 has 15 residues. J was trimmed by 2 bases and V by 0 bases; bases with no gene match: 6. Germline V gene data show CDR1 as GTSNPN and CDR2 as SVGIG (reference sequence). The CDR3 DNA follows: TGTGCCTGGAGTGTACGAAGCGGGGGAACCTACGAGCAGTACTTC. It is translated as CAWSVRSGGTYEQYF.

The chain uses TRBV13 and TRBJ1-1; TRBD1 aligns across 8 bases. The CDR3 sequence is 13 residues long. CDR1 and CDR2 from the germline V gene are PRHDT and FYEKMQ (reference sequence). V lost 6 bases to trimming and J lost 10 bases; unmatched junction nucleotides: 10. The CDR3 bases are TGTGCCAGCAGTCTTGACAGGGGTATCGGAGCTTTCTTT. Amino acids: CASSLDRGIGAFF.

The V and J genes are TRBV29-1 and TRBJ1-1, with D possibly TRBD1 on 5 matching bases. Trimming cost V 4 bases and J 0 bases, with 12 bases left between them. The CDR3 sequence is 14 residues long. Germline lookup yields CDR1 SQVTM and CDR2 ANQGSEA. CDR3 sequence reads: CSVAAGGLNTEAFF. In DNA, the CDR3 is TGCAGCGTTGCGGCGGGGGGGTTGAACACTGAAGCTTTCTTT. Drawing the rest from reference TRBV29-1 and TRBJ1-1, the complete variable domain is SAVISQKPSRDICQRGTSLTIQCQVDSQVTMMFWYRQQPGQSLTLIATANQGSEATYESGFVIDKFPISRPNLTFSTLTVSNMSPEDSSIYLCSVAAGGLNTEAFFGQGTRLTVV.